This is a list of T cell receptor beta chains from one sample in a study of blood T cells in healthy people across ages. TCRdb used MiXCR to reprocess the 5' RACE reads, holding one entry per CDR3 protein. The data hold 1,800,000 or so distinct CDR3 sequences, with about two fifths observed a single time. The material sequenced was blood. Receptors originate from a human donor in good health. Both conserved end residues are part of each CDR3. Fields, in order: CDR3 protein, CDR3 DNA, V gene, J gene, clone size, D gene. D genes are given only for firm matches. Only some rows state a clone size, as once, few, many or a class for expanded clones.

cdr3_aa: CASSLDRSQETQYF
cdr3_nt: TGTGCCAGCAGCTTGGACAGGTCACAAGAGACCCAGTACTTC
v_call: TRBV7-2
j_call: TRBJ2-5
clone_size: few
d_call: TRBD1

cdr3_aa: CASSQDIATHNEQFF
cdr3_nt: TGCGCCAGCAGCCAAGATATTGCAACACACAATGAGCAGTTCTTC
v_call: TRBV4-3
j_call: TRBJ2-1
clone_size: .
d_call: .

cdr3_aa: CASNPRVSGYEQYF
cdr3_nt: TGTGCCAGCAACCCCAGGGTTTCGGGGTACGAGCAGTACTTC
v_call: TRBV2
j_call: TRBJ2-7
clone_size: .
d_call: .

cdr3_aa: CASSLEGREGGYTF
cdr3_nt: TGTGCCAGCAGCTTGGAGGGGAGGGAAGGAGGCTACACCTTC
v_call: TRBV5-6
j_call: TRBJ1-2
clone_size: .
d_call: .

cdr3_aa: CASRRTGANEQYF
cdr3_nt: TGTGCCAGCAGGCGAACAGGGGCTAACGAGCAGTACTTC
v_call: TRBV7-2
j_call: TRBJ2-7
clone_size: .
d_call: TRBD1

cdr3_aa: CASSLDGTTTDTQYF
cdr3_nt: TGTGCCAGCAGCTTGGACGGGACTACCACAGATACGCAGTATTTT
v_call: TRBV5-5
j_call: TRBJ2-3
clone_size: few
d_call: TRBD2

cdr3_aa: CALRPGNTIYF
cdr3_nt: TGTGCCCTCCGTCCTGGAAACACCATATATTTT
v_call: TRBV7-9
j_call: TRBJ1-3
clone_size: .
d_call: .

cdr3_aa: CASSPGTSGTGQYF
cdr3_nt: TGTGCCAGCAGTCCCGGGACTAGCGGAACAGGGCAGTACTTC
v_call: TRBV4-2
j_call: TRBJ2-7
clone_size: .
d_call: TRBD2

cdr3_aa: CASSYSAAEVYNEQFF
cdr3_nt: TGTGCCAGCAGTTACTCGGCCGCGGAGGTTTACAATGAGCAGTTCTTC
v_call: TRBV6-5
j_call: TRBJ2-1
clone_size: .
d_call: .

cdr3_aa: CASSLGMGSPYEQYF
cdr3_nt: TGCGCCAGCAGCTTGGGTATGGGGTCCCCTTACGAGCAGTACTTC
v_call: TRBV5-1
j_call: TRBJ2-7
clone_size: .
d_call: .

cdr3_aa: CASSQENQRGTDTQYF
cdr3_nt: TGTGCCAGCAGCCAAGAAAACCAGCGGGGCACAGATACGCAGTATTTT
v_call: TRBV4-2
j_call: TRBJ2-3
clone_size: .
d_call: .

cdr3_aa: CASSLTTYEQFF
cdr3_nt: TGTGCCAGCAGCTTAACGACTTATGAGCAGTTCTTC
v_call: TRBV7-2
j_call: TRBJ2-1
clone_size: few
d_call: .

cdr3_aa: CSVGLAGEADTQYF
cdr3_nt: TGCAGCGTCGGACTAGCGGGGGAGGCAGATACGCAGTATTTT
v_call: TRBV29-1
j_call: TRBJ2-3
clone_size: .
d_call: TRBD2

cdr3_aa: CASIPPPTGGNEQFF
cdr3_nt: TGTGCCAGCATCCCCCCACCTACGGGAGGCAATGAGCAGTTCTTC
v_call: TRBV5-5
j_call: TRBJ2-1
clone_size: .
d_call: TRBD2

cdr3_aa: CASSIHVTNQPQHF
cdr3_nt: TGTGCCAGCAGTATACACGTAACTAATCAGCCCCAGCATTTT
v_call: TRBV12-3/TRBV12-4
j_call: TRBJ1-5
clone_size: .
d_call: .

cdr3_aa: CTSSLVSGVQYF
cdr3_nt: TGTACCAGCAGCTTAGTCTCTGGGGTGCAGTACTTC
v_call: TRBV7-6
j_call: TRBJ2-5
clone_size: .
d_call: .

cdr3_aa: CASSEYGVTGEKLFF
cdr3_nt: TGTGCCAGCAGTGAATATGGAGTAACCGGGGAAAAACTGTTTTTT
v_call: TRBV25-1
j_call: TRBJ1-4
clone_size: few
d_call: .

cdr3_aa: CASSHRWEKTGELFF
cdr3_nt: TGTGCCAGCAGCCATCGTTGGGAAAAAACCGGGGAGCTGTTTTTT
v_call: TRBV4-2
j_call: TRBJ2-2
clone_size: .
d_call: .

cdr3_aa: CASSLRQGAPYEQYF
cdr3_nt: TGCGCCAGCAGCTTAAGACAGGGGGCCCCCTACGAGCAGTACTTC
v_call: TRBV5-1
j_call: TRBJ2-7
clone_size: few
d_call: TRBD1

cdr3_aa: CASSSLKGSMDTEAFF
cdr3_nt: TGTGCCAGCAGCAGTTTGAAAGGGTCAATGGATACTGAAGCTTTCTTT
v_call: TRBV7-9
j_call: TRBJ1-1
clone_size: .
d_call: .

cdr3_aa: CSARKLSSYNEQFF
cdr3_nt: TGCAGTGCTAGAAAATTAAGCTCCTACAATGAGCAGTTCTTC
v_call: TRBV20-1
j_call: TRBJ2-1
clone_size: .
d_call: .

cdr3_aa: CASSFGALDTQYF
cdr3_nt: TGTGCCAGCAGTTTTGGGGCTTTAGATACGCAGTATTTT
v_call: TRBV12-3/TRBV12-4
j_call: TRBJ2-3
clone_size: .
d_call: .

cdr3_aa: CASSLERSRGNEQYF
cdr3_nt: TGTGCCAGCAGCTTAGAAAGATCTAGGGGGAATGAGCAGTACTTC
v_call: TRBV11-2
j_call: TRBJ2-5
clone_size: .
d_call: .

cdr3_aa: CSARDLEDSSTDTQYF
cdr3_nt: TGCAGTGCTAGAGATCTTGAGGACTCTAGCACAGATACGCAGTATTTT
v_call: TRBV20-1
j_call: TRBJ2-3
clone_size: .
d_call: .

cdr3_aa: CASSSSKETQYF
cdr3_nt: TGTGCCAGCAGCTCCTCTAAGGAGACCCAGTACTTC
v_call: TRBV3-1
j_call: TRBJ2-5
clone_size: .
d_call: .

cdr3_aa: CASSHGRTAGYTF
cdr3_nt: TGTGCCAGCAGCCACGGACGGACAGCGGGCTACACCTTC
v_call: TRBV11-1
j_call: TRBJ1-2
clone_size: .
d_call: .

cdr3_aa: CSVGLVLTDTQYF
cdr3_nt: TGCAGCGTTGGATTAGTTCTGACAGATACGCAGTATTTT
v_call: TRBV29-1
j_call: TRBJ2-3
clone_size: .
d_call: .

cdr3_aa: CANPRGGPRNEQFF
cdr3_nt: TGTGCCAACCCCCGAGGGGGGCCGAGAAATGAGCAGTTCTTC
v_call: TRBV6-2/TRBV6-3
j_call: TRBJ2-1
clone_size: .
d_call: .

cdr3_aa: CASSIGGGSQPQHF
cdr3_nt: TGCGCCAGCAGTATAGGAGGGGGGAGTCAGCCCCAGCATTTT
v_call: TRBV25-1
j_call: TRBJ1-5
clone_size: .
d_call: .

cdr3_aa: CASSRRRTGLNGYTF
cdr3_nt: TGTGCCAGCAGCCGGAGGCGGACAGGCTTAAATGGCTACACCTTC
v_call: TRBV12-3/TRBV12-4
j_call: TRBJ1-2
clone_size: few
d_call: TRBD1

cdr3_aa: CASSLGGGARYGYTF
cdr3_nt: TGTGCCAGCAGCTTAGGTGGGGGGGCCCGCTATGGCTACACCTTC
v_call: TRBV7-2
j_call: TRBJ1-2
clone_size: .
d_call: .

cdr3_aa: CASSKEDEQYF
cdr3_nt: TGTGCCAGCAGCAAAGAGGATGAGCAGTACTTC
v_call: TRBV21-1
j_call: TRBJ2-5
clone_size: .
d_call: .

cdr3_aa: CASRLPNTEAFF
cdr3_nt: TGTGCCAGCAGACTCCCTAACACTGAAGCTTTCTTT
v_call: TRBV6-5
j_call: TRBJ1-1
clone_size: few
d_call: .

cdr3_aa: CSARRGENQPQHF
cdr3_nt: TGCAGCGCCCGAAGGGGGGAAAATCAGCCCCAGCATTTT
v_call: TRBV29-1
j_call: TRBJ1-5
clone_size: .
d_call: .

cdr3_aa: CASSEGQGGSPLHF
cdr3_nt: TGTGCCAGCAGCGAAGGACAGGGCGGTTCACCCCTCCACTTT
v_call: TRBV3-1
j_call: TRBJ1-6
clone_size: .
d_call: TRBD1

cdr3_aa: CASSLKATNPYEQYF
cdr3_nt: TGTGCCAGCAGTTTAAAGGCAACGAACCCCTACGAGCAGTACTTC
v_call: TRBV27
j_call: TRBJ2-7
clone_size: few
d_call: .

cdr3_aa: CASSFGRDREDGYTF
cdr3_nt: TGTGCCAGCAGTTTCGGGCGGGACAGGGAAGATGGCTACACCTTC
v_call: TRBV28
j_call: TRBJ1-2
clone_size: .
d_call: TRBD1